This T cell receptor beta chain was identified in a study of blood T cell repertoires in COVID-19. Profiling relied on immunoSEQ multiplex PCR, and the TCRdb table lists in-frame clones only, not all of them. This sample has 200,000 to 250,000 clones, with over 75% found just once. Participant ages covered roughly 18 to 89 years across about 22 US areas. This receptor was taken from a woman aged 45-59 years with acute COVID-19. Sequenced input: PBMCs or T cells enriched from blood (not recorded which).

The CDR3 sequence is CASRPARQGTGETQYF. DNA of the CDR3: TGTGCCAGCAGGCCCGCGAGACAGGGCACGGGAGAGACCCAGTACTTC. The chain joins TRBV27 to TRBJ2-5, with 7 nucleotides matching TRBD1. V lost 6 bases to trimming and J lost 4 bases; unmatched junction nucleotides: 14. Germline-derived CDR1 and CDR2 are MNHEY and SMNVEV (reference sequence). This CDR3 is built from 16 residues.